This TCR beta chain was profiled in a study of T cell clonality in common variable immunodeficiency (dated by TCRdb to between 2014 and 2016). General findings and caveats noted by the study authors: The authors noted that sequencing repertoires of T cell subpopulations would be needed to clarify what caused the increased clonality in CVID. Fewer deletions and N-nucleotide insertions were reportedly observed in CVID TCRbeta sequences, and highly modified clones with 13 or more V deletions were reportedly absent from CVID TCRbeta sequences. Increased TCRbeta clonality was found in CVID subjects compared with healthy controls (t-test p = 0.018), with the increase being most characteristic of about a third of subjects. Even though DNA input was the same, control samples had an average of roughly 76,000 unique sequences each, compared with some 32,000 in CVID samples. Correlations of repertoire features with clinical complications were constrained by heterogeneity among patients within the CVID cohort. Healthy controls shared more TCRbeta clones with each other than CVID subjects shared among themselves (p < 0.0001).

This clone was seen many times. It has no known antigen specificity. Predominantly Caucasian heritage was noted among both the CVID patients and the healthy controls. Heparinized peripheral whole blood samples of roughly 4.5 to 8 ml were collected from each donor. TCRbeta CDR3 repertoires were sequenced from genomic DNA of adults with common variable immune deficiency (CVID) and healthy adult controls. The control group was made up of around 22 healthy adult volunteers (approximately ten male and 12 female) whose ages ranged from roughly 20 to 70 years, with a mean age of 34. To isolate peripheral blood mononuclear cells, diluted blood was subjected to density centrifugation over Hypaque 1077 or Ficoll-Paque. Unsorted mononuclear cells served as the source of genomic DNA, which was extracted either by Qiagen column purification or by a centrifugation-based method. For sequencing, equivalent amounts of genomic DNA were input from CVID and control samples. For every sample, a 60 bp segment covering the rearranged TCRbeta CDR3 region was amplified and then sequenced. TCRbeta amplification used the immunoSEQ assay, a bias-corrected multiplex PCR with high-throughput sequencing. The original methods were these. Every unique nucleotide sequence was considered a clone and was annotated with V, D and J genes, copy number and frequency. Sequences were labeled productive if in frame, and non-productive if out of frame or containing stop codons. As previously described, clonality was computed from Shannon's entropy. The predicted amino acid sequences of productive clones were used to derive the mean CDR3 Kyte-Doolittle hydropathy. Using the R hclust function, scaled V gene usage was clustered hierarchically with Manhattan distance and complete linkage. Sharing of clones by CDR3 amino acid sequence was evaluated by resampling 12 repertoires per group over 100 rounds. The repertoires were searched for 65 to 80 published EBV-specific and a few hundred published CMV-specific TCRbeta sequences. Analysis left out a couple of CVID samples that produced under 10,000 sequences, so around 40 CVID repertoires remained. The source is immuneACCESS, and TCRdb retained only in-frame sequences with V and J called. Part of the clones is not carried over; for the studies checked, unresolved V genes explain less than half of this, and the remainder is unexplained. V, J and clone size are taken as reported in that table, and D and trimming were inferred from the DNA itself. The sample records tens of thousands of clones, none occurring a single time. Together, the top ten hold approximately 2.8% of the sample.

The source is a person aged 18 to 75 in good health. The specimen was peripheral blood mononuclear cells.

CDR3 DNA, as far as it was read: TGTGCCAGCTCACCTTTCGGGGGAGGCGATTCGCCC. Its amino acids are CASSPFGGGDSP. The complete CDR3 protein is CASSPFGGGDSPQHF. Here the chain combines TRBV18 and TRBJ1-5; the D region possibly corresponds to TRBD1 (5 bases align). The read is 3 residues too short to cover the CDR3 end, so that end is filled in from the germline J gene. V lost 3 bases and J lost 9 bases; the stretch between them is 18 bases long. Its CDR3 holds 15 amino acids, cysteine through phenylalanine. The CDR3 was read in part: 36 bases, with the frame set at base 1. The germline V gene specifies KGHSH as CDR1 and LQKENI as CDR2.